Below, 7 T cell receptor beta chains from the same sample are listed, as sequenced in a study of Ad26.COV2.S vaccination and SARS-CoV-2 variants. The method was immunoSEQ multiplex PCR; TCRdb's version includes in-frame clones alone and lacks a portion of them. The sample has approximately 340,000 clones; under 95% are singletons. Sample: peripheral blood, taken after recovery from COVID-19. The origin of the receptors is a human donor who had recovered from COVID-19.

This chain joins TRBV6-1 and TRBJ1-3; D is perhaps TRBD1 (5 bases). V was pared by 2 bases and J by 3 bases, with 8 bases between. The CDR3 extends over 14 amino acids. Germline V CDR1 and CDR2: MNHNS, SASEGT. The CDR3 bases are TGTGCCAGCAGTGAATGGGGGATTGGAAACACCATATATTTT. This codes for CASSEWGIGNTIYF.

V gene TRBV7-2 combines with J gene TRBJ2-1; 7 nucleotides line up with TRBD2. Germline loops: CDR1 SGHTA, CDR2 FQGNSA. The CDR3 runs 13 residues. With V trimmed by 6 bases and J by 10 bases, 9 bases remained unmatched. The CDR3 loop is CASSIGRVGEQFF. The DNA for the CDR3 is TGTGCCAGCAGTATAGGGAGGGTGGGGGAGCAGTTCTTC.

CDR3 DNA: TGTGCCAGCAGCTTAGGAACGGCCGAAAAACTGTTTTTT. Translating gives CASSLGTAEKLFF. V and J are TRBV7-2 and TRBJ1-4; D is unresolved. V gave up 1 base and J gave up 8 bases, with 8 bases separating them. The germline gives CDR1 SGHTA, CDR2 FQGNSA. The CDR3 contains 13 residues.

The V gene is TRBV2, the J gene TRBJ1-1; D not resolved. Trimming shortened V by 6 bases and J by 0 bases, and 8 bases separated the two germline ends. In germline, CDR1 is SNHLY, CDR2 FYNNEI. The CDR3 runs 13 residues. CDR3 nucleotides: TGTGCCAGCAGAATTAGGTTGAACACTGAAGCTTTCTTT. This codes for CASRIRLNTEAFF.

This clone appeared a single time. This chain uses TRBV29-1 with TRBJ2-7; D is ambiguous. Germline loops: CDR1 SQVTM, CDR2 ANQGSEA. The CDR3 totals 14 residues. Trimming stripped 0 bases from V and 2 bases from J, with 11 bases between. The CDR3 DNA is TGCAGCGTTGAAGATCGTCATGAGGCCTACGAGCAGTACTTC. Translating gives CSVEDRHEAYEQYF.

The rearrangement links TRBV24-1 to TRBJ1-2; a weak D match, TRBD1 (6 bases). With 4 bases removed from V and 3 bases from J, the gap between germline ends came to 14 bases. CDR3 length equals 15 residues. CDR1 is KGHDR, CDR2 SFDVKD, per germline. As DNA, the CDR3 is TGTGCCACCAGTGACAATGGACAGCCCCACTATGGCTACACCTTC. It is translated as CATSDNGQPHYGYTF.

The chain has TRBV4-3 and TRBJ1-5; D call uncertain. The CDR3 is 15 amino acids. From germline, CDR1 is LGHNA and CDR2 YSLEER. V lost 0 bases, J lost 5 bases, and 11 bases lay in between. CDR3 amino acids: CASSQESTSYQPQHF. Here the CDR3 DNA reads TGCGCCAGCAGCCAAGAGAGTACATCTTATCAGCCCCAGCATTTT.